The clone carrying this T cell receptor (beta chain) came up once. The source of the sample is a study of cytomegalovirus exposure and HLA in healthy donors. CDR1 and CDR2 (germline): MNHEY, SVGAGI. V lost 2 bases to trimming and J lost 2 bases, with 10 bases between them. The CDR3 is 15 residues long. The PCR had 60 Vbeta and 13 Jbeta primers. Some clones are missing from TCRdb's copy, which holds only in-frame ones; the method was immunoSEQ multiplex PCR. Of 150,000 to 200,000 clones in the sample, roughly 79% were seen once. The sequencing input was PBMCs. The TCR was taken from a man aged 40-49 years in good health and CMV-seropositive. This chain uses TRBV6-5 with TRBJ2-1, with D perhaps TRBD1 (6 bases). This chain's CDR3 is CASSYTRDTYNEQFF. CDR3 in DNA: TGTGCCAGCAGTTACACCCGGGACACCTACAATGAGCAGTTCTTC.